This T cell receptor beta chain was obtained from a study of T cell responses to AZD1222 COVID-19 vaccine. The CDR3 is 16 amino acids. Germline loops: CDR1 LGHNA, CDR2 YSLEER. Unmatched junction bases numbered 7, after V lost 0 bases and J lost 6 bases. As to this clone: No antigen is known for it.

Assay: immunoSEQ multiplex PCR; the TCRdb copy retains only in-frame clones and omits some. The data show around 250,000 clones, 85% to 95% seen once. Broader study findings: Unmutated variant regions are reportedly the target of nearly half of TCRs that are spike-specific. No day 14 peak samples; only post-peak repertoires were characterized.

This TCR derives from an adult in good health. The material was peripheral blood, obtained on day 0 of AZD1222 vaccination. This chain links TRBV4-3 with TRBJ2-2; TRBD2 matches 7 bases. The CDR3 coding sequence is TGCGCCAGCAGCCAAGAGGTAGCGGGTTGGCCCGGGGAGCTGTTTTTT. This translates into CASSQEVAGWPGELFF.